The 8 T cell receptor beta chains below come from one sample, sequenced in a study of shared clonotypes between healthy human individuals. Profiled with immunoSEQ multiplex PCR; TCRdb holds only in-frame clones, not every one. Of about 180,000 clones in the sample, around 93% were seen once. The sample consisted of naive CD4+ T cells sorted from blood. Sample subset: CD45RA+ positively selected. The receptor source for this set is a woman in her 30s in good health.

The chain links TRBV19 to TRBJ1-2; D is perhaps TRBD1 (6 bases). V dropped 4 bases and J dropped 4 bases, with 16 bases sitting between them. This CDR3 has 15 amino acids. CDR1 and CDR2 from the germline V gene are LNHDA and SQIVND (reference sequence). The CDR3 protein is CASSTGQSSLYGYTF. DNA for the CDR3: TGTGCCAGTAGTACCGGACAGTCGAGCCTCTATGGCTACACCTTC.

The chain links TRBV6-5 to TRBJ1-2; D is possibly TRBD1 (6 bases). The CDR3 has 15 amino acids. Trimming shortened V by 0 bases and J by 7 bases, and 15 bases separated the two germline ends. Germline lookup yields CDR1 MNHEY and CDR2 SVGAGI. The CDR3 protein is CASSYSKQGGFGYTF. The CDR3 DNA reads as TGTGCCAGCAGTTACTCGAAACAGGGAGGGTTTGGCTACACCTTC.

The rearrangement joins TRBV7-9 to TRBJ1-2; 10 bases align to TRBD1. Germline values: CDR1 SEHNR, CDR2 FQNEAQ (reference sequence). The CDR3 is 15 amino acids. With 5 bases clipped from V and 6 bases from J, the junction kept 9 bases outside the gene matches. CDR3 sequence reads: CASSHDRGRRDGYTF. The DNA for the CDR3 is TGTGCCAGCAGCCACGACAGGGGGCGCCGTGATGGCTACACCTTC.

V is TRBV7-6 and J is TRBJ2-7, with 8 bases fitting TRBD2. Germline V gene sequence: CDR1 SGHVS, CDR2 FNYEAQ. V shed 4 bases and J 4 bases; nucleotides not matched to a gene: 6. This CDR3 comprises 14 residues. In nucleotides, the CDR3 is TGTGCCAGCAGCTCGCCGGGACTAGGTTACGAGCAGTACTTC. It specifies CASSSPGLGYEQYF.

The chain combines TRBV18 with TRBJ2-6; 8 bases are a match to TRBD2. The germline gives CDR1 KGHSH, CDR2 LQKENI. Losses at the gene ends were 6 bases for V and 0 bases for J; bases not matched to a gene: 7. The CDR3 contains 17 residues. CDR3 nucleotide sequence: TGTGCCAGCTCTCAACTAGCGGCCTACTCTGGGGCCAACGTCCTGACTTTC. Translated: CASSQLAAYSGANVLTF.

J is TRBJ1-5 and V is TRBV28; D is unclear. V was shortened by 2 bases and J by 3 bases, with 8 bases between the two germline ends. From germline, CDR1 is MDHEN and CDR2 SYDVKM. The CDR3 spans 14 residues. The DNA for the CDR3 is TGTGCCAGCAGTTTACTTAGGGACAATCAGCCCCAGCATTTT. Translated: CASSLLRDNQPQHF.

The chain recombines TRBV10-1 with TRBJ1-5; no firm D call. V lost 5 bases and J 2 bases, leaving 7 bases between the germline ends. CDR1 and CDR2 from the germline V gene are WNHNN and SYGVQD (reference sequence). The CDR3 has 13 amino acids. The CDR3 nucleotides read TGCGCCAGCAGTAGCCAGGGCAATCAGCCCCAGCATTTT. It is translated as CASSSQGNQPQHF.

This chain joins TRBV5-1 and TRBJ2-1; 9 bases agree with TRBD2. CDR3 length: 16 amino acids. Germline V CDR1 and CDR2: SGHRS, YFSETQ. With V trimmed by 0 bases and J by 10 bases, 11 bases remained unmatched. The CDR3 region is CASSLAGTSPPWEQFF. The DNA of the CDR3 is TGCGCCAGCAGCTTGGCCGGGACTAGCCCCCCCTGGGAGCAGTTCTTC.